These T cell receptor beta chains were read from a single sample in a study of identical twins. MiXCR, applied by TCRdb to the 5' RACE reads, yields one record per CDR3 protein. The sample lists some 690,000 distinct CDR3 sequences, 21% seen once, with around 4.4% in the top ten. These data were also reused for a study on T cells expressing NK-cell markers.

Material for sequencing was PBMCs. These receptors originate from a woman aged 18-29 years in good health. CDR3s include the opening cysteine and the closing phenylalanine or tryptophan. The D gene is left open where the match is weak. Rows give clone size only sometimes, using once, few, many, or a class for an expanded clone.

v_gene	abundance	d_gene	j_gene	CDR3aa	CDR3nt
TRBV6-1	NA	TRBD2	TRBJ2-5	CASSREADGTSGLRTQYF	TGTGCCAGCAGCCGAGAGGCTGATGGGACTAGCGGGTTGAGGACCCAGTACTTC
TRBV6-5	NA	NA	TRBJ2-7	CASSYSGHSYEQYF	TGTGCCAGCAGTTACTCGGGACACTCCTACGAGCAGTACTTC
TRBV7-9	NA	TRBD2	TRBJ2-2	CASSSGLQPPGELFF	TGTGCCAGCAGCTCGGGACTACAACCACCCGGGGAGCTGTTTTTT
TRBV20-1	NA	TRBD2	TRBJ2-1	CSAASRLAGDYNEQFF	TGCAGTGCTGCATCTAGACTAGCTGGAGACTACAATGAGCAGTTCTTC
TRBV12-3/TRBV12-4	few	NA	TRBJ2-5	CASSFRQKETQYF	TGTGCCAGCAGTTTCCGACAGAAAGAGACCCAGTACTTC
TRBV20-1	NA	NA	TRBJ2-5	CSARDGGGPEETQYF	TGCAGTGCTAGAGATGGTGGGGGGCCCGAAGAGACCCAGTACTTC
TRBV27	few	NA	TRBJ1-5	CASSFLGRGQPQHF	TGTGCCAGCAGTTTTTTGGGGCGGGGGCAGCCCCAGCATTTT
TRBV15	few	NA	TRBJ2-7	CATDRTRSYEQYF	TGTGCCACCGACCGGACACGCTCCTACGAGCAGTACTTC
TRBV20-1	NA	NA	TRBJ2-2	CSAIWGANTGELFF	TGCAGTGCTATTTGGGGAGCGAACACCGGGGAGCTGTTTTTT
TRBV7-7	few	NA	TRBJ2-2	CASSSNSQGTGELFF	TGTGCCAGCAGCTCCAACTCACAGGGAACCGGGGAGCTGTTTTTT
TRBV29-1	few	NA	TRBJ2-7	CSVEQRLGEQYF	TGCAGCGTTGAACAGCGCCTCGGCGAGCAGTACTTC